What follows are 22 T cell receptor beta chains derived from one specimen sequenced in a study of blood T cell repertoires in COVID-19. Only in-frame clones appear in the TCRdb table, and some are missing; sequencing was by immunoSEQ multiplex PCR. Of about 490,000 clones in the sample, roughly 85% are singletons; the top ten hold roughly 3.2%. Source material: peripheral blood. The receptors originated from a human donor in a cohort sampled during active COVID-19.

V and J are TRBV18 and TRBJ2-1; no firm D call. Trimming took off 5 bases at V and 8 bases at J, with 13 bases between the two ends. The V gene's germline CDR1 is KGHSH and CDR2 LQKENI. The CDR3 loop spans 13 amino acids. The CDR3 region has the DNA TGTGCCAGCTCAGGCCCAGCCACAGATGAGCAGTTCTTC. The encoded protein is CASSGPATDEQFF.

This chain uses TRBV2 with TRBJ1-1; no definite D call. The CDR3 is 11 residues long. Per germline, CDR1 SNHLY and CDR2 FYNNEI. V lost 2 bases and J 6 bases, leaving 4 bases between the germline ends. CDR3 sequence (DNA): TGTGCCAGCAGTGAACGGTCTGAAGCTTTCTTT. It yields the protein CASSERSEAFF.

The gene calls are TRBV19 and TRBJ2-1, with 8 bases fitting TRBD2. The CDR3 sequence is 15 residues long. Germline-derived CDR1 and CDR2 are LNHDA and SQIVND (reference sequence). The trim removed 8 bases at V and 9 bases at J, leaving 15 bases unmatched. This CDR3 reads CASFPSGLAEGEQFF. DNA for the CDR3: TGTGCCAGTTTCCCTTCCGGACTAGCTGAGGGTGAGCAGTTCTTC. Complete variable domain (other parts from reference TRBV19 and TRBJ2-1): DGGITQSPKYLFRKEGQNVTLSCEQNLNHDAMYWYRQDPGQGLRLIYYSQIVNDFQKGDIAEGYSVSREKKESFPLTVTSAQKNPTAFYLCASFPSGLAEGEQFFGPGTRLTVL.

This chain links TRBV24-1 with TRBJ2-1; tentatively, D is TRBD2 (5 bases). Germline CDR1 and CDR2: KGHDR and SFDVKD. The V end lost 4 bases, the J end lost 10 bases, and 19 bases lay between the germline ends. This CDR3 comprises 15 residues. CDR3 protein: CATSEGDSSIGEQFF. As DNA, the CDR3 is TGTGCCACCAGTGAGGGAGATAGCTCTATAGGGGAGCAGTTCTTC.

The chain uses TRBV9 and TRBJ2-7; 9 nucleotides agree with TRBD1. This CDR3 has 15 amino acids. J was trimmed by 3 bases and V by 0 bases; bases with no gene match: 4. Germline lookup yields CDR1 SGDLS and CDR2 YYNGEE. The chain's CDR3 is CASSVDLGQGYEQYF. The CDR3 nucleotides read TGTGCCAGCAGCGTAGACTTGGGACAGGGCTACGAGCAGTACTTC.

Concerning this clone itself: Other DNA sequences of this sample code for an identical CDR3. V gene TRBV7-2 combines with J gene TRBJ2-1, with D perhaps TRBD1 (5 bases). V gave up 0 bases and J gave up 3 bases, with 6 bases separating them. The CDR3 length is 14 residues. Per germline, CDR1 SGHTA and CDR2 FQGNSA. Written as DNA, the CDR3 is TGTGCCAGCAGCTTAGCAGGGGTCTACAATGAGCAGTTCTTC. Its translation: CASSLAGVYNEQFF.

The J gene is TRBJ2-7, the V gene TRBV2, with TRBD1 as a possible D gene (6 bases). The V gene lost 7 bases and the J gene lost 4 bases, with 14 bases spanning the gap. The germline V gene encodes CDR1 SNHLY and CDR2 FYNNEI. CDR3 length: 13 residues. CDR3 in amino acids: CASNSGVGYEQYF. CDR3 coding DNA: TGTGCCAGCAACTCAGGGGTGGGGTACGAGCAGTACTTC.

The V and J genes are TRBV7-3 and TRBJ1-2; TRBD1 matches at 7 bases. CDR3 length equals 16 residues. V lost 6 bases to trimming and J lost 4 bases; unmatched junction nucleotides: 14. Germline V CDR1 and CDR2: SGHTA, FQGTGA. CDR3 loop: CASSPDRIDGPYGYTF. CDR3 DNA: TGTGCCAGCAGTCCGGACAGGATTGACGGGCCCTATGGCTACACCTTC.

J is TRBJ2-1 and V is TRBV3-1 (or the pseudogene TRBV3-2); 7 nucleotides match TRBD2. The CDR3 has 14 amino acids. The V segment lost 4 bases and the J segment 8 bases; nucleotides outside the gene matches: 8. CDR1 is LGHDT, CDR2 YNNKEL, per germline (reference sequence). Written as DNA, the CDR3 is TGTGCCAGCAGCCTTTGGACTAGTCTCGATGAGCAGTTCTTC. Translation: CASSLWTSLDEQFF.

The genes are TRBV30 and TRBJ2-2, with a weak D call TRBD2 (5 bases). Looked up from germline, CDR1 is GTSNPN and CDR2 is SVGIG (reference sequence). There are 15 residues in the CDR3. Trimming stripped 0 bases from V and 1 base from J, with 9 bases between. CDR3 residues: CAWSVGAVNTGELFF. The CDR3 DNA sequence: TGTGCCTGGAGTGTAGGAGCGGTGAACACCGGGGAGCTGTTTTTT. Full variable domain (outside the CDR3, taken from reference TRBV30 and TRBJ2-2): SQTIHQWPATLVQPVGSPLSLECTVEGTSNPNLYWYRQAAGRGLQLLFYSVGIGQISSEVPQNLSASRPQDRQFILSSKKLLLSDSGFYLCAWSVGAVNTGELFFGEGSRLTVL.

The CDR3 sequence is CSASTGGTGNTIYF. The CDR3 bases are TGCAGTGCTAGTACAGGGGGTACTGGAAACACCATATATTTT. This chain links TRBV20-1 with TRBJ1-3; 8 bases fit TRBD1. Germline loops: CDR1 DFQATT, CDR2 SNEGSKA (reference sequence). V was pared by 3 bases and J by 2 bases, with 3 bases of the junction left unmatched. The CDR3 is made up of 14 amino acids.

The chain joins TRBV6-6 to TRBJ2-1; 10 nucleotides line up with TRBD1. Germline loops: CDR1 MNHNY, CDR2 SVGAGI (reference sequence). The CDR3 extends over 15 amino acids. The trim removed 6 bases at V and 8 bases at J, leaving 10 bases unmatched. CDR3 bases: TGTGCCAGCAGACGAGCGGGACAGGGGTGGGATGAGCAGTTCTTC. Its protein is CASRRAGQGWDEQFF.

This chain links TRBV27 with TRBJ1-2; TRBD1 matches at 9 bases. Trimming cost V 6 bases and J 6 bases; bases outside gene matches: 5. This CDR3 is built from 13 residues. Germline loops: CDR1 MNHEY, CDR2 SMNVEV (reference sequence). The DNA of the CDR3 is TGTGCCAGCAGCTCCCGGGACAGGGATGGCTACACCTTC. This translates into CASSSRDRDGYTF.

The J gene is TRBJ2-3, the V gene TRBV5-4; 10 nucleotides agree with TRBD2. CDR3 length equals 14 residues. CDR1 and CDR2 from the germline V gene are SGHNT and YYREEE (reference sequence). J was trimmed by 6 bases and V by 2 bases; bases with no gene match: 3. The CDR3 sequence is CASSFGTSADTQYF. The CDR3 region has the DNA TGTGCCAGCAGCTTCGGGACTAGCGCTGATACGCAGTATTTT.

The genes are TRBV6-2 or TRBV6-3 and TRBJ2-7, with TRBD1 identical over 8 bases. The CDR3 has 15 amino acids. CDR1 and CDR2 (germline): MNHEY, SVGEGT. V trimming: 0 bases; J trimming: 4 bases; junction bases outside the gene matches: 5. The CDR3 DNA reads TGTGCCAGCAGTTACTCCGGGACAGGCCTTTACGAGCAGTACTTC. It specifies CASSYSGTGLYEQYF.

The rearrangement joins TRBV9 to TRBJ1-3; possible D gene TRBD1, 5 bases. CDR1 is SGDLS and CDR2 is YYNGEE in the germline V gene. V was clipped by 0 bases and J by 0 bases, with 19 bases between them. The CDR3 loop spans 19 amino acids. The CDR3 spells CASSVEGWQGLSSGNTIYF. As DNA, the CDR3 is TGTGCCAGCAGCGTAGAAGGGTGGCAGGGACTTAGCTCTGGAAACACCATATATTTT.

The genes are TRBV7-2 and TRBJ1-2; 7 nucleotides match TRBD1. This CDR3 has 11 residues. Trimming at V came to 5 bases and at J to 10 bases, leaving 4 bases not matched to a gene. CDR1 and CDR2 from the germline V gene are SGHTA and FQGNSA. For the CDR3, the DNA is TGTGCCAGCAGCCTCAGGGGGGACTACACCTTC. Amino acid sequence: CASSLRGDYTF.

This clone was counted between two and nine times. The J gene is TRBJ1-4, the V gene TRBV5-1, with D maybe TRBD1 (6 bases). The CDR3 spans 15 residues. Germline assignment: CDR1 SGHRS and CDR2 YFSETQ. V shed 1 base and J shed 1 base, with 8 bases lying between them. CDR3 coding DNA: TGCGCCAGCAGCTTGATACAGGGAACTAATGAAAAACTGTTTTTT. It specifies CASSLIQGTNEKLFF.

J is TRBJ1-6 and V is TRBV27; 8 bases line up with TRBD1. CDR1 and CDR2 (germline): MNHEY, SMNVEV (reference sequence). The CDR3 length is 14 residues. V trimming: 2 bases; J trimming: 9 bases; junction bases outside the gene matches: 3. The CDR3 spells CASSLRDRFSPLHF. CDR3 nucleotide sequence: TGTGCCAGCAGTTTACGGGACAGGTTTTCACCCCTCCACTTT.

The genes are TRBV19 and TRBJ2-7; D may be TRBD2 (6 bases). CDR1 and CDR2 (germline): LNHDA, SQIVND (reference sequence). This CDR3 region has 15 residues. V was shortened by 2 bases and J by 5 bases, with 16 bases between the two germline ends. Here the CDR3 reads CASSIILEEGHEQYF. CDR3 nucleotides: TGTGCCAGTAGTATAATCCTGGAGGAGGGTCACGAGCAGTACTTC.

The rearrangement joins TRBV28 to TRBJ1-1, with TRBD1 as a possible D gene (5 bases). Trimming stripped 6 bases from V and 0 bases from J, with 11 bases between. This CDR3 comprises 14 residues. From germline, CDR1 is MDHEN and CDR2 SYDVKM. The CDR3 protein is CASRSGGMNTEAFF. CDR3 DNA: TGTGCCAGCAGGTCGGGGGGGATGAACACTGAAGCTTTCTTT. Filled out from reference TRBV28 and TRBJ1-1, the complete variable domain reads DVKVTQSSRYLVKRTGEKVFLECVQDMDHENMFWYRQDPGLGLRLIYFSYDVKMKEKGDIPEGYSVSREKKERFSLILESASTNQTSMYLCASRSGGMNTEAFFGQGTRLTVV.

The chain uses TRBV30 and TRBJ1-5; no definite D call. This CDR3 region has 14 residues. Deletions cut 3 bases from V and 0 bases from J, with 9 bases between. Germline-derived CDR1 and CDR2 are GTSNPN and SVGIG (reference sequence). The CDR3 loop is CAWRAGNSNQPQHF. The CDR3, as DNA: TGTGCCTGGAGGGCGGGGAATAGCAATCAGCCCCAGCATTTT.